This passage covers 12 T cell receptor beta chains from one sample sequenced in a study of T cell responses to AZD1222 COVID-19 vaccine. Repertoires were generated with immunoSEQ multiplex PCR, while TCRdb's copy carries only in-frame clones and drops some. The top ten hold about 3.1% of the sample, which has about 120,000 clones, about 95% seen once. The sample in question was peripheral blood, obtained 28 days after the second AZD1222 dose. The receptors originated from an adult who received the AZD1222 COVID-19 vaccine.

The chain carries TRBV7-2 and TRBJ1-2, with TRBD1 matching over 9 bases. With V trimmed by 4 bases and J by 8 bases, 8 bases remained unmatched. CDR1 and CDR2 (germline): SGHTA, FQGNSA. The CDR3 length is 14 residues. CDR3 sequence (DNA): TGTGCCAGCAGCTCCTCCCCTACAGGGGGCGGCTACACCTTC. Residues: CASSSSPTGGGYTF. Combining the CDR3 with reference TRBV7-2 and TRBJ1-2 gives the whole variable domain GAGVSQSPSNKVTEKGKDVELRCDPISGHTALYWYRQSLGQGLEFLIYFQGNSAPDKSGLPSDRFSAERTGGSVSTLTIQRTQQEDSAVYLCASSSSPTGGGYTFGSGTRLTVV.

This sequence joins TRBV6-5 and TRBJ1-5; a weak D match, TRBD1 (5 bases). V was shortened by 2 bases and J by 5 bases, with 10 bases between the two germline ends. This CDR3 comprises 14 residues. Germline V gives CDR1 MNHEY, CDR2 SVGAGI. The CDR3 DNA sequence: TGTGCCAGCAGTTACCAGGGAGGGTATCAGCCCCAGCATTTT. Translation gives CASSYQGGYQPQHF.

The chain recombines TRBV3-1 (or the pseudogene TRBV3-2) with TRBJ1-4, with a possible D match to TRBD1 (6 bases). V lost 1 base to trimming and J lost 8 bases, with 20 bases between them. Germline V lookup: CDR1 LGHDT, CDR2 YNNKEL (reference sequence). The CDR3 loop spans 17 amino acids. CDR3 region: CASSQGLTGGLWEKLFF. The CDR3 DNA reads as TGTGCCAGCAGCCAAGGGTTAACGGGGGGGCTGTGGGAAAAACTGTTTTTT.

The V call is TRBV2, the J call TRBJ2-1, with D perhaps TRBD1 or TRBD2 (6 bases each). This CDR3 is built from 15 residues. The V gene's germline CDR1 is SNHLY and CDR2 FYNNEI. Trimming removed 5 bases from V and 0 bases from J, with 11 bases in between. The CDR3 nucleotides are TGTGCCAGCAGTACTAGCAGGGGCTCCTACAATGAGCAGTTCTTC. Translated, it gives CASSTSRGSYNEQFF.

The CDR3 DNA sequence: TGCGCCAGCAGCTTGGTTCAGGGACCCATGAACACTGAAGCTTTCTTT. Translation: CASSLVQGPMNTEAFF. The rearrangement links TRBV5-1 to TRBJ1-1; D perhaps matches TRBD1 (5 bases). CDR3 length: 16 amino acids. Trimming removed 0 bases from V and 0 bases from J, with 12 bases in between. The germline gives CDR1 SGHRS, CDR2 YFSETQ.

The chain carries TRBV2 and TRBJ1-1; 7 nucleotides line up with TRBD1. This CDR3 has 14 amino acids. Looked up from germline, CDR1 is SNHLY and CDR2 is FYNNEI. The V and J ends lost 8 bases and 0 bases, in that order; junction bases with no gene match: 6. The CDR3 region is CASSGQLMNTEAFF. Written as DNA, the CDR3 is TGTGCCAGCTCGGGACAGTTGATGAACACTGAAGCTTTCTTT.

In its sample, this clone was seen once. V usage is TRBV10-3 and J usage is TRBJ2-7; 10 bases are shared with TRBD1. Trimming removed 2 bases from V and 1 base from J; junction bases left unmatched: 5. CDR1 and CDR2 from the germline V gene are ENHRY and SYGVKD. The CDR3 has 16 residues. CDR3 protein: CAISEPGQGKSYEQYF. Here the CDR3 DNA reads TGTGCCATCAGTGAGCCGGGACAGGGGAAATCCTACGAGCAGTACTTC.

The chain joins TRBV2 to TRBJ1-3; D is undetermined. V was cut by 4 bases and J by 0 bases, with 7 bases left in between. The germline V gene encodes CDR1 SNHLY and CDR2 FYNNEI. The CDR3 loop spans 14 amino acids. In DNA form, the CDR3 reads TGTGCCAGCAGTGGAGACGGCTCTGGAAACACCATATATTTT. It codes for CASSGDGSGNTIYF.

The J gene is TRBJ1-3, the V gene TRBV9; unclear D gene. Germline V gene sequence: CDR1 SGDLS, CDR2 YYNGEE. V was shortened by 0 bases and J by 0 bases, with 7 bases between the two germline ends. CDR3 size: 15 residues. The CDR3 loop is CASSVAQTSGNTIYF. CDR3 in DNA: TGTGCCAGCAGCGTAGCCCAGACCTCTGGAAACACCATATATTTT.

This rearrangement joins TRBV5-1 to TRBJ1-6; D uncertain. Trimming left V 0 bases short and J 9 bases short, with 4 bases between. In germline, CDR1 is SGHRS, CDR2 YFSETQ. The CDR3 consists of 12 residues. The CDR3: CASSLVGSPLHF. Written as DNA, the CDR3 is TGCGCCAGCAGCTTGGTGGGTTCACCCCTCCACTTT. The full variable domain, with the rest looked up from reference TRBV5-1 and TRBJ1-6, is KAGVTQTPRYLIKTRGQQVTLSCSPISGHRSVSWYQQTPGQGLQFLFEYFSETQRNKGNFPGRFSGRQFSNSRSEMNVSTLELGDSALYLCASSLVGSPLHFGNGTRLTVT.

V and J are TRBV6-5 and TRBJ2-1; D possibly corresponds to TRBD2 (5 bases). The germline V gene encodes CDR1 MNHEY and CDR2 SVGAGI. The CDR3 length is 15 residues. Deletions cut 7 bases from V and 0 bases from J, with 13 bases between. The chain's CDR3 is CASTGLDRSYNEQFF. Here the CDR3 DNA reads TGTGCCAGCACTGGACTGGATCGCTCCTACAATGAGCAGTTCTTC.

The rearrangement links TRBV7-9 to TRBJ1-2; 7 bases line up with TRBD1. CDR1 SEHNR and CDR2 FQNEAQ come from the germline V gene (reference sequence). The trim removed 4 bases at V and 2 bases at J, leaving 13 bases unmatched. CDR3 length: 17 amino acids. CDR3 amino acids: CASSSTGQLNLNYGYTF. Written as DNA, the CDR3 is TGTGCCAGCAGCTCTACGGGACAGCTTAACTTAAACTATGGCTACACCTTC.